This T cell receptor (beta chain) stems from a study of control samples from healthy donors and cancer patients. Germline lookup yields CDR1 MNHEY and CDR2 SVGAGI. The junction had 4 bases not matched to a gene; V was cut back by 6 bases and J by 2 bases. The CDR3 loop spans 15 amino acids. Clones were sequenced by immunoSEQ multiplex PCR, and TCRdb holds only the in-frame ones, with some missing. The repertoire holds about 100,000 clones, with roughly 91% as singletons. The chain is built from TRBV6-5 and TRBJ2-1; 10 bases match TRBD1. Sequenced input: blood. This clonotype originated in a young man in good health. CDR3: CASSRDRGPYNEQFF. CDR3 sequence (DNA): TGTGCCAGCAGCCGGGACAGGGGCCCCTACAATGAGCAGTTCTTC.